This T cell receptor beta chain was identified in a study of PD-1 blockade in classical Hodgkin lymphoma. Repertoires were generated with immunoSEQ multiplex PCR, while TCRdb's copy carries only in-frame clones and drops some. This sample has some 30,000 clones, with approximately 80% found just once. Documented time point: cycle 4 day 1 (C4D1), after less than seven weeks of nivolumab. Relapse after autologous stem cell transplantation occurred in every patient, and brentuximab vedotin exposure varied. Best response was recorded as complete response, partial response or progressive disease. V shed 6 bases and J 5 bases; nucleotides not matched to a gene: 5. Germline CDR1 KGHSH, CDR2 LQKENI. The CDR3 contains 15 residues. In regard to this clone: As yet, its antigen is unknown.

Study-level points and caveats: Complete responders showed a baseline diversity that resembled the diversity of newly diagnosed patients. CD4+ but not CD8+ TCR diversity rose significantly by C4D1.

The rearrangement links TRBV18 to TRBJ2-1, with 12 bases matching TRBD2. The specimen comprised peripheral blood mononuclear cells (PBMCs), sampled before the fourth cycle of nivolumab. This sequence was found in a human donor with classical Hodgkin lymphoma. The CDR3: CASSLLAGGHNEQFF. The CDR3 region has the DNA TGTGCCAGCTCTCTTCTAGCGGGGGGGCACAATGAGCAGTTCTTC.